Listed below are T cell receptor beta chains from one sample, sequenced in a study of blood T cell repertoires in COVID-19. Here immunoSEQ multiplex PCR was the method, and the copy in TCRdb shows in-frame clones only, minus some. The sample carries approximately 170,000 clones, around four fifths recorded once. The material sequenced was peripheral blood. These receptors came from a man aged 70-80 years who had recovered from COVID-19. Both conserved end residues are part of each CDR3. D genes are given only for firm matches. The size entry is marked missing in some rows and otherwise reads once, few, many or a size class.

v_call	d_call	cdr3_length	clone_size	j_call	cdr3_aa	cdr3_nt
TRBV28	TRBD1	15	-	TRBJ2-4	CASRGSGTGKNIQYF	TGTGCCAGCAGGGGATCCGGGACAGGGAAAAACATTCAGTACTTC
TRBV4-3	TRBD2	16	-	TRBJ2-2	CASSLESGRQTGELFF	TGCGCCAGCAGCCTCGAGAGCGGGAGGCAAACCGGGGAGCTGTTTTTT
TRBV5-1	-	15	-	TRBJ1-1	CASSLRGNENTEAFF	TGCGCCAGCAGCTTGAGAGGCAACGAGAACACTGAAGCTTTCTTT
TRBV21-1	-	17	once	TRBJ1-1	CASSRGNRGRKNTEAFF	TGTGCCAGCAGCAGAGGGAACAGGGGGAGGAAAAACACTGAAGCTTTCTTT
TRBV5-6	TRBD1	18	-	TRBJ1-1	CASSVEGQGWVMNTEAFF	TGTGCCAGCAGCGTCGAGGGACAGGGGTGGGTTATGAACACTGAAGCTTTCTTT
TRBV2	-	14	-	TRBJ2-5	CASSVWTVQETQYF	TGTGCCAGCAGTGTATGGACTGTTCAAGAGACCCAGTACTTC
TRBV7-2	-	15	-	TRBJ2-3	CASSRNPSGTDTQYF	TGTGCCAGCAGCCGGAATCCTAGCGGCACAGATACGCAGTATTTT
TRBV3-1/TRBV3-2	-	16	-	TRBJ2-3	CASSPVTGGGTDTQYF	TGTGCCAGCAGCCCCGTGACAGGAGGAGGCACAGATACGCAGTATTTT
TRBV19	TRBD1	15	-	TRBJ2-5	CASSPGQGEMETQYF	TGTGCCAGTAGTCCCGGACAGGGCGAAATGGAGACCCAGTACTTC
TRBV6-5	-	15	-	TRBJ2-7	CASSTTRAGLYEQYF	TGTGCCAGCAGTACCACCCGGGCGGGGCTATACGAGCAGTACTTC
TRBV27	TRBD2	17	-	TRBJ2-2	CASSLRLAGGNTGELFF	TGTGCCAGCAGTCTAAGACTAGCGGGAGGGAACACCGGGGAGCTGTTTTTT
TRBV11-3	-	13	-	TRBJ2-1	CASSLGGPNEQFF	TGTGCCAGCAGCCTGGGGGGGCCCAATGAGCAGTTCTTC
TRBV7-2	-	16	-	TRBJ2-3	CASSLGIGGSKDTQYF	TGTGCCAGCAGCTTAGGGATAGGAGGGAGTAAAGATACGCAGTATTTT
TRBV19	TRBD2	15	-	TRBJ2-1	CASSTSGNSYNEQFF	TGTGCCAGTAGTACGAGCGGGAACTCCTACAATGAGCAGTTCTTC
TRBV4-3	-	14	once	TRBJ1-5	CASSQDYSNQPQHF	TGCGCCAGCAGCCAAGATTATAGCAATCAGCCCCAGCATTTT
TRBV19	-	15	-	TRBJ2-3	CASSYSQGFADTQYF	TGTGCCAGCAGCTATTCACAGGGTTTCGCAGATACGCAGTATTTT
TRBV18	TRBD1	13	-	TRBJ2-7	CASSPGTGNEQYF	TGTGCCAGCTCACCAGGGACAGGGAACGAGCAGTACTTC
TRBV6-5	TRBD1	13	-	TRBJ1-1	CASSRDREYEAFF	TGTGCCAGCAGTCGCGACAGGGAATATGAAGCTTTCTTT
TRBV12-3/TRBV12-4	-	13	-	TRBJ2-7	CASSLVAGYEQYF	TGTGCCAGCAGTTTAGTTGCAGGCTACGAGCAGTACTTC
TRBV18	TRBD2	15	-	TRBJ2-2	CATRPGLATSGELFF	TGTGCCACCAGACCGGGACTAGCCACCTCCGGGGAGCTGTTTTTT
TRBV6-5	-	14	-	TRBJ2-1	CASTPSTGNNEQFF	TGTGCCAGCACTCCTTCCACGGGAAACAATGAGCAGTTCTTC
TRBV14	-	13	-	TRBJ2-1	CASSQGEASSPFF	TGTGCCAGCAGCCAAGGTGAGGCGAGTTCCCCGTTCTTC
TRBV6-5	TRBD1	15	-	TRBJ1-6	CASTTQGQGGSPLHF	TGTGCCAGCACCACCCAGGGACAGGGCGGTTCACCCCTCCACTTT
TRBV7-9	TRBD1	16	-	TRBJ1-5	CASSLGTGGSNQPQHF	TGTGCCAGCAGCTTAGGGACAGGGGGGAGCAATCAGCCCCAGCATTTT
TRBV10-2	TRBD2	15	-	TRBJ2-7	CASSELAGVAYEQYF	TGCGCCAGCAGTGAGCTAGCGGGAGTGGCCTACGAGCAGTACTTC
TRBV10-2	TRBD1	18	-	TRBJ1-5	CASSGGQGGGGSNQPQHF	TGCGCCAGCAGTGGGGGACAGGGCGGGGGAGGCAGCAATCAGCCCCAGCATTTT
TRBV9	TRBD2	16	-	TRBJ2-1	CASSVLSGSSYNEQFF	TGTGCCAGCAGCGTCCTCAGCGGGAGCTCCTACAATGAGCAGTTCTTC
TRBV19	-	14	-	TRBJ1-6	CASKSPVENSPLHF	TGTGCCAGTAAATCCCCAGTGGAGAATTCACCCCTCCACTTT
TRBV3-1/TRBV3-2	-	14	once	TRBJ2-7	CASSQDRLSYEQYF	TGTGCCAGCAGCCAAGATCGACTAAGCTACGAGCAGTACTTC
TRBV5-4	TRBD2	17	-	TRBJ2-7	CASPTGGSISPLYEQYF	TGTGCCAGCCCCACTGGCGGGAGTATTAGTCCCCTCTACGAGCAGTACTTC
TRBV28	TRBD1	13	once	TRBJ1-3	CASRLTGLNTIYF	TGTGCCAGCAGGCTGACAGGGCTGAACACCATATATTTT
TRBV3-1/TRBV3-2	-	15	once	TRBJ2-5	CASSQDIEFRETQYF	TGTGCCAGCAGCCAAGATATAGAATTCCGGGAGACCCAGTACTTC
TRBV19	TRBD2	15	-	TRBJ2-1	CASKSGLANYNEQFF	TGTGCCAGTAAGTCGGGACTAGCGAACTACAATGAGCAGTTCTTC
TRBV19	TRBD1	14	-	TRBJ2-7	CASTPGTGTYEQYF	TGTGCCAGTACTCCCGGGACAGGGACCTACGAGCAGTACTTC
TRBV11-3	-	15	-	TRBJ2-1	CASSLSQSGSNEQFF	TGTGCCAGCAGCTTGAGTCAGTCGGGTAGCAATGAGCAGTTCTTC
TRBV11-2	TRBD2	17	-	TRBJ2-2	CASTQRPGTTNTGELFF	TGTGCCAGCACCCAGCGGCCCGGGACTACGAACACCGGGGAGCTGTTTTTT
TRBV7-3	-	16	-	TRBJ2-2	CASSPRDKANTGELFF	TGTGCCAGCAGCCCCAGGGACAAAGCGAACACCGGGGAGCTGTTTTTT
TRBV15	TRBD2	16	-	TRBJ2-1	CATSRDFTSDNNEQFF	TGTGCCACCAGCAGAGATTTCACTAGCGACAACAATGAGCAGTTCTTC
TRBV29-1	-	13	-	TRBJ2-3	CSGGTPEADTQYF	TGCAGCGGTGGGACACCCGAGGCAGATACGCAGTATTTT
TRBV27	-	14	-	TRBJ1-2	CASSFSDRGGGYTF	TGTGCCAGCAGTTTTTCCGACCGCGGCGGTGGCTACACCTTC
TRBV20-1	-	13	-	TRBJ2-1	CSASGGRNNEQFF	TGCAGTGCTAGTGGAGGGCGGAACAATGAGCAGTTCTTC
TRBV12-3/TRBV12-4	-	13	-	TRBJ1-1	CASSPGLQREAFF	TGTGCCAGCAGCCCGGGGTTGCAACGTGAAGCTTTCTTT
TRBV10-2	-	15	once	TRBJ1-4	CASSESGGFGEKLFF	TGCGCCAGCAGTGAGTCAGGAGGGTTTGGTGAAAAACTGTTTTTT
TRBV18	-	13	-	TRBJ2-1	CASSPLEGNEQFF	TGTGCCAGCTCACCACTGGAGGGAAATGAGCAGTTCTTC
TRBV5-1	-	15	-	TRBJ2-2	CASSLELAPTGELFF	TGCGCCAGCAGCTTGGAACTAGCACCCACCGGGGAGCTGTTTTTT
TRBV7-3	TRBD2	16	-	TRBJ2-2	CASSLSTAGGTGELFF	TGTGCCAGCAGCTTAAGTACAGCGGGAGGGACCGGGGAGCTGTTTTTT
TRBV27	TRBD1	15	-	TRBJ2-7	CASSSPGQGVGEQYF	TGTGCCAGCAGTTCGCCGGGACAGGGGGTTGGGGAGCAGTACTTC
TRBV15	-	15	-	TRBJ1-4	CATSREGGAGEKLFF	TGTGCCACCAGCAGAGAAGGAGGCGCGGGAGAAAAACTGTTTTTT
TRBV6-1	-	15	many	TRBJ2-2	CASSEGSLTTGELFF	TGTGCCAGCAGTGAAGGGAGCTTAACCACCGGGGAGCTGTTTTTT
TRBV24-1	-	15	-	TRBJ1-4	CATSDSGGTNEKLFF	TGTGCCACCAGTGATTCCGGGGGAACTAATGAAAAACTGTTTTTT
TRBV10-2	-	13	few	TRBJ2-7	CASRGSSNYEQYF	TGCGCCAGCAGGGGCAGCAGTAACTACGAGCAGTACTTC
TRBV4-1	-	17	-	TRBJ2-3	CASSQDLRGGAPDTQYF	TGCGCCAGCAGCCAAGATTTGAGGGGGGGGGCGCCAGATACGCAGTATTTT
TRBV6-5	-	14	-	TRBJ1-2	CASSPGLINYGYTF	TGTGCCAGCAGCCCGGGACTTATTAACTATGGCTACACCTTC
TRBV6-5	TRBD2	14	-	TRBJ2-3	CASSRTSGMDTQYF	TGTGCCAGCAGTAGGACTAGCGGGATGGATACGCAGTATTTT
TRBV10-2	-	13	-	TRBJ2-7	CASSVGGTYEQYF	TGCGCCAGCAGTGTTGGCGGCACCTACGAGCAGTACTTC
TRBV7-9	TRBD1	14	-	TRBJ2-7	CASVRGQGANEQYF	TGTGCCAGCGTGCGAGGACAGGGGGCCAACGAGCAGTACTTC
TRBV3-1/TRBV3-2	-	18	once	TRBJ2-7	CASSPTPPSGTLSYEQYF	TGTGCCAGCAGCCCTACCCCCCCTTCCGGGACTCTCTCCTACGAGCAGTACTTC
TRBV27	-	13	-	TRBJ2-2	CASSPTQAGELFF	TGTGCCAGCAGTCCGACCCAGGCCGGGGAGCTGTTTTTT
TRBV5-4	TRBD2	16	many	TRBJ2-5	CASSRGTSGNQETQYF	TGTGCCAGCAGCCGGGGGACTAGCGGGAACCAAGAGACCCAGTACTTC